These T cell receptor beta chains were read from a single sample in a study of brain T cells in children with intractable seizures. The assay was immunoSEQ multiplex PCR, and TCRdb's table has in-frame clones only and misses some. The sample records over 95,000 clones, approximately 94% being singletons. The material was peripheral blood, obtained at surgery. The receptors stem from a boy under two years old with hemimegalencephaly and intractable seizures. Each CDR3 is given with its conserved first and last residue. Fields, in order: V gene, J gene, D gene, clone size, CDR3 DNA, CDR3 protein. D genes are given only for firm matches. Some rows have no size entry. The others give once, few or many, or a class for an expanded clone.

v_call: TRBV19; j_call: TRBJ2-7; d_call: .; clone_size: .; cdr3_nt: TGTGCCAGTAGTATGGAGGCTGAACTCGGCGAGCAGTACTTC; cdr3_aa: CASSMEAELGEQYF
v_call: TRBV5-1; j_call: TRBJ2-3; d_call: TRBD2; clone_size: .; cdr3_nt: TGCGCCAGCAGCGTATTAGCGGGAGGGCCAGATACGCAGTATTTT; cdr3_aa: CASSVLAGGPDTQYF
v_call: TRBV27; j_call: TRBJ2-3; d_call: TRBD2; clone_size: .; cdr3_nt: TGTGCCAGCAGTCCCGTCGGCGCTAGCGGGAGCACAGATACGCAGTATTTT; cdr3_aa: CASSPVGASGSTDTQYF
v_call: TRBV18; j_call: TRBJ1-4; d_call: .; clone_size: .; cdr3_nt: TGTGCCAGCTCACCACCTTCGCAGGGAGGTGAAAAACTGTTTTTT; cdr3_aa: CASSPPSQGGEKLFF
v_call: TRBV9; j_call: TRBJ2-3; d_call: TRBD2; clone_size: .; cdr3_nt: TGTGCCAGCAGCGTAGCAGGGGCGGGAGGGATCGATACGCAGTATTTT; cdr3_aa: CASSVAGAGGIDTQYF
v_call: TRBV20-1; j_call: TRBJ2-1; d_call: TRBD1; clone_size: .; cdr3_nt: TGCAGTGCTAGTGGATGGTTAACCTATGTCCCGGGACAGGGTCCCTACAATGAGCAGTTCTTC; cdr3_aa: CSASGWLTYVPGQGPYNEQFF
v_call: TRBV19; j_call: TRBJ2-1; d_call: TRBD1; clone_size: .; cdr3_nt: TGTGCCAGTAGAAGGGACAGGGAGGGTTACAATGAGCAGTTCTTC; cdr3_aa: CASRRDREGYNEQFF
v_call: TRBV28; j_call: TRBJ2-7; d_call: .; clone_size: once; cdr3_nt: TGTGCCAGCACCATTCGTCCCGGTTACGAGCAGTACTTC; cdr3_aa: CASTIRPGYEQYF
v_call: TRBV3-1/TRBV3-2; j_call: TRBJ2-1; d_call: TRBD2; clone_size: few; cdr3_nt: TGTGCCAGCAGCCAAGATTTGGTAAGCGGGAGGAAACTGTTCTTC; cdr3_aa: CASSQDLVSGRKLFF
v_call: TRBV29-1; j_call: TRBJ2-7; d_call: .; clone_size: .; cdr3_nt: TGCAGCGTAGCTATCGGATACGAGCAGTACTTC; cdr3_aa: CSVAIGYEQYF
v_call: TRBV3-1/TRBV3-2; j_call: TRBJ1-3; d_call: TRBD1; clone_size: .; cdr3_nt: TGTGCCAGCAGCCAAACCAGGGGGCCTGGAAACACCATATATTTT; cdr3_aa: CASSQTRGPGNTIYF
v_call: TRBV5-1; j_call: TRBJ2-2; d_call: .; clone_size: .; cdr3_nt: TGCGCCAGCAGCTTGTATCCGCTAGTAGGGTCTACCGGGGAGCTGTTTTTT; cdr3_aa: CASSLYPLVGSTGELFF